This T cell receptor (beta chain) was retrieved from a study of blood T cell repertoires in COVID-19. Study in general: Italy, Spain and the United States were the sources of the convalescent and acute COVID-19 samples. Nucleic acid was either cDNA or gDNA, and it came from T cells, B-cell-depleted T cells, or PBMCs.

Generated by immunoSEQ multiplex PCR, the TCRdb table keeps only in-frame clones and is missing some. Of about 240,000 clones listed, approximately 83% are singletons. The origin of this receptor is a woman in her thirties or forties with acute COVID-19. The specimen was PBMCs or T cells enriched from blood (not recorded which).

In nucleotides, the CDR3 is TGTGCCAGCAGTTTATATACTAGCTCTAATCTCAATGAGCAGTTCTTC. Translation gives CASSLYTSSNLNEQFF. The chain carries TRBV27 and TRBJ2-1, with a tentative D call TRBD2 (6 bases). This CDR3 contains 16 residues. CDR1 is MNHEY and CDR2 is SMNVEV in the germline V gene (reference sequence). The V gene lost 1 base and the J gene lost 6 bases, with 16 bases spanning the gap.